These T cell receptor beta chains were read from a single sample in a study of blood T cell repertoires in COVID-19. Assay: immunoSEQ multiplex PCR; the TCRdb copy retains only in-frame clones and omits some. The data contain about 200,000 clones, about four fifths of them singletons. The sample was PBMCs or T cells enriched from blood (not recorded which). The source is a man between 35 and 55 years old who had recovered from COVID-19. The CDR3 runs from the conserved cysteine through the conserved F or W.

j_gene | v_gene | len | CDR3aa
TRBJ2-7 | TRBV18 | 15 | CASSPGSGSVGEQYF
TRBJ1-2 | TRBV6-2/TRBV6-3 | 14 | CASSPVGQTYGYTF
TRBJ2-3 | TRBV28 | 14 | CASLAGGATDTQYF
TRBJ2-7 | TRBV28 | 15 | CASTTEGTGWHEQYF
TRBJ1-1 | TRBV4-3 | 14 | CASSQGVLNTEAFF
TRBJ2-1 | TRBV15 | 13 | CATSAGVLNEQFF
TRBJ2-1 | TRBV5-1 | 14 | CASSSGLNYNEQFF
TRBJ2-1 | TRBV11-3 | 15 | CASSLLGGPGNEQFF
TRBJ1-3 | TRBV11-3 | 14 | CASSGDRGGNTIYF
TRBJ2-1 | TRBV4-2 | 19 | CASSRAPLAGGSSYNEQFF
TRBJ1-1 | TRBV10-3 | 15 | CAIRRQGAEKTEAFF
TRBJ2-5 | TRBV7-3 | 13 | CASSGTGLETQYF
TRBJ2-2 | TRBV5-1 | 15 | CASSIQGWNTGELFF
TRBJ2-5 | TRBV18 | 13 | CASSRTEQETQYF
TRBJ1-2 | TRBV28 | 13 | CASSLPGEYGYTF
TRBJ2-5 | TRBV4-2 | 15 | CASSQEPGKGETQYF
TRBJ1-2 | TRBV20-1 | 12 | CSASLTNYGYTF
TRBJ2-7 | TRBV27 | 13 | CASRISTGLEQYF
TRBJ1-1 | TRBV10-3 | 15 | CAISVGGTGVTEAFF
TRBJ2-2 | TRBV12-1 | 14 | CASSFSSGTGELFF
TRBJ2-7 | TRBV3-1/TRBV3-2 | 13 | CASSLPSSYEQYF
TRBJ2-1 | TRBV6-2/TRBV6-3 | 12 | CASSYSREFQFF
TRBJ2-1 | TRBV28 | 16 | CASSSQQGSSYNEQFF
TRBJ2-3 | TRBV7-3 | 17 | CASSLGTSGGSTDTQYF
TRBJ2-7 | TRBV11-2 | 15 | CASSLERASNYEQYF
TRBJ2-7 | TRBV3-1/TRBV3-2 | 14 | CASSYGTGGMEQYF
TRBJ2-1 | TRBV19 | 15 | CASSIDAIGGNEQFF
TRBJ1-1 | TRBV7-9 | 14 | CASSAQGKNTEAFF
TRBJ1-1 | TRBV11-2 | 15 | CASSFVVAANTEAFF
TRBJ2-1 | TRBV4-3 | 15 | CASSQDPSLRNEQFF
TRBJ1-2 | TRBV3-1/TRBV3-2 | 13 | CASSRGQGDGYTF
TRBJ1-5 | TRBV6-2/TRBV6-3 | 14 | CASSYDSLGQPQHF
TRBJ1-4 | TRBV4-2 | 12 | CASSQDREKLFF
TRBJ2-1 | TRBV4-2 | 18 | CASSQDHQTSGLYNEQFF
TRBJ2-1 | TRBV27 | 15 | CASSLRVSGGGWQFF
TRBJ1-1 | TRBV5-4 | 14 | CASFLGTGDSEAFF
TRBJ1-2 | TRBV6-6 | 13 | CASSLTGGNGYTF
TRBJ2-1 | TRBV5-1 | 16 | CASSLQGRGSYNEQFF
TRBJ2-3 | TRBV27 | 13 | CASHGTSGDTQYF
TRBJ2-6 | TRBV6-5 | 15 | CASSQNRAGANVLTF
TRBJ1-1 | TRBV3-1/TRBV3-2 | 14 | CASSPTPTYTEAFF
TRBJ2-7 | TRBV28 | 15 | CASSWGGVFSYEQYF
TRBJ2-1 | TRBV4-2 | 16 | CASSRGLAGLYNEQFF
TRBJ1-1 | TRBV7-2 | 13 | CASSFGQVAEAFF
TRBJ2-3 | TRBV15 | 15 | CATSQRLAGGNTQYF
TRBJ1-1 | TRBV6-1 | 15 | CASSEVWYGNTEAFF
TRBJ2-5 | TRBV25-1 | 13 | CASSGHREETQYF
TRBJ1-5 | TRBV6-1 | 18 | CASSEEMAGAGRNQPQHF
TRBJ2-7 | TRBV10-2 | 14 | CASSGLAGSYEQYF
TRBJ2-5 | TRBV5-1 | 14 | CASSLAVQGETQYF
TRBJ2-5 | TRBV18 | 12 | CASSPPEVTQYF
TRBJ2-6 | TRBV5-4 | 15 | CASSFYASGANVLTF
TRBJ1-4 | TRBV19 | 12 | CASSNQGTKLFF
TRBJ1-3 | TRBV14 | 13 | CASSRDRGNTIYF
TRBJ2-1 | TRBV5-1 | 15 | CASSLSLAGANEQFF
TRBJ1-1 | TRBV5-1 | 14 | CASSLFSVNTEAFF
TRBJ1-1 | TRBV19 | 15 | CASSIDLDRANEAFF
TRBJ2-7 | TRBV30 | 17 | CAWSEGGQGVFSYEQYF
TRBJ1-1 | TRBV12-3/TRBV12-4 | 12 | CASSFYLSEAFF
TRBJ1-5 | TRBV7-4 | 14 | CASRCRGSNQPQHF